This T cell receptor beta chain was identified in a study of T cells expressing NK-cell markers. Study-wide context: Most of the eight sequenced donors were HCMV-seropositive; one was seronegative.

The CDR3 runs 15 residues. Germline CDR1 and CDR2: MNHEY and SVGEGT. TCRdb re-called the 5' RACE reads; every CDR3 protein appears as one record, without DNA. Its listing shows 550,000 to 600,000 distinct CDR3 sequences. The sequenced sample consisted of blood T cells: a sorted CD56 or NKG2C T cell subset, CD4+ or CD8+ T cells, or bulk PBMC T cells (not recorded which). This receptor was taken from a man aged 18 to 29 in good health. The chain recombines TRBV6-2 or TRBV6-3 with TRBJ2-2. CDR3 amino acids: CASSYERANTGELFF.